This TCR beta chain was recorded in a study of shared clonotypes between healthy human individuals. About the research overall: Per-donor plates numbered three CD4 naive, three CD4 memory, two CD8 naive and one CD8 memory.

This table comes from immunoSEQ multiplex PCR, and its TCRdb copy is limited to in-frame clones, with some not included. Here the sample spans roughly 2.2 million clones, just under 95% being singletons. This clone has just a few counts. Its matching antigen is unknown. General study results and limits: A handful of donors shared roughly 5% of their naive CD4 clonotypes.

Germline CDR1 is SNHLY and CDR2 is FYNNEI. The V end was cut by 4 bases, the J end by 7 bases, with 10 bases between. The CDR3 covers 12 residues. The V call is TRBV2, the J call TRBJ1-2, with D possibly matching TRBD1 (5 bases). This receptor was identified in a man aged 18 to 35 in good health. Some clones in this sample may be carry-over from other donors' samples. Material: naive CD4+ T cells from PBMCs. Regarding subset: CD45RA+ positively selected. The CDR3 sequence: CASSVMGLGYTF. CDR3 nucleotide sequence: TGTGCCAGCAGTGTGATGGGGCTTGGCTACACCTTC.